This TCR beta chain appears in the sequencing data of a study of early T cells in non-severe SARS-CoV-2 infection. Study context: Sequenced material consisted of bulk RNA (from unsorted whole blood), and chains were unpaired. Study findings and constraints: Matches to VDJdb favored anti-spike CD8 responses and missed private and CD4 specificities.

The trim removed 8 bases at V and 0 bases at J, leaving 4 bases unmatched. Germline CDR1 is SGHDT and CDR2 is YYEEEE. The CDR3 has 13 residues. This clonotype was observed a few times. The antigen is not known. Unique molecular identifier tags were affixed to discrete cDNA molecules. TCRdb reanalysed the 5' RACE reads using MiXCR and keeps one entry per CDR3 protein. The sample yields about 100,000 distinct CDR3 sequences, around 13% seen once. The receptor was isolated from an adult who was a healthcare worker with PCR-confirmed SARS-CoV-2 infection or an uninfected control (not recorded which). The chain recombines TRBV5-6 with TRBJ1-1; 7 bases are shared with TRBD1. What was sequenced was whole blood. CDR3 in amino acids: CASGDSLNTEAFF. CDR3 in DNA: TGTGCCAGTGGGGACAGTCTGAACACTGAAGCTTTCTTT. The variable domain in full, completed from reference TRBV5-6 and TRBJ1-1, reads DAGVTQSPTHLIKTRGQQVTLRCSPKSGHDTVSWYQQALGQGPQFIFQYYEEEERQRGNFPDRFSGHQFPNYSSELNVNALLLGDSALYLCASGDSLNTEAFFGQGTRLTVV.